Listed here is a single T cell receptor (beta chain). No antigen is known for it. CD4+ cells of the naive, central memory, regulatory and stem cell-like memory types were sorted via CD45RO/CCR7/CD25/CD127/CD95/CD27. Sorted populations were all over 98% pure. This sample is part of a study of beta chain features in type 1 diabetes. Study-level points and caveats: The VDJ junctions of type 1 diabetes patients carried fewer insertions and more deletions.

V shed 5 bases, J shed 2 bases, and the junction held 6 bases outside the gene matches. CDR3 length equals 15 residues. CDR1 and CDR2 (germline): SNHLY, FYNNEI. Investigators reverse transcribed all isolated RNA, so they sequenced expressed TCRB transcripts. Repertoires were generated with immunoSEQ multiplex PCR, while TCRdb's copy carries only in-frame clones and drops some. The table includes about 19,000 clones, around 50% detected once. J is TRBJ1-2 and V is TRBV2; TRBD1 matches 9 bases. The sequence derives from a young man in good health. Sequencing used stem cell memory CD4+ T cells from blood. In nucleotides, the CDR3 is TGTGCCAGCAGTTACACGACAGGGGGAAACTATGGCTACACCTTC. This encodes CASSYTTGGNYGYTF.